The present entry profiles one T cell receptor (beta chain) with its context. TCR beta CDR3 regions were amplified from RNA transcripts. The HTBI set primed first-round TCR CDR3 RT-PCR. Each CDR3 protein is one row after TCRdb ran MiXCR on the multiplex PCR reads. This table holds roughly 300,000 distinct CDR3 sequences, about 15% found once. This sample was taken from a study of T cells in Graves' hyperthyroidism and ophthalmopathy. Germline V gene sequence: CDR1 LNHDA, CDR2 SQIVND (reference sequence). The J segment lost 7 bases and the V segment lost 5 bases, leaving 7 bases of the junction unmatched. The CDR3 extends over 15 amino acids.

The chain employs TRBV19 and TRBJ2-4; 11 positions match TRBD1. The TCR sequence derives from a woman aged 25 to 45 with Graves' hyperthyroidism. Sequencing was performed on blood. DNA of the CDR3: TGTGCCAGTAGTCCCCCCGGACAGGGGGCGAACATTCAGTACTTC. This translates into CASSPPGQGANIQYF. The full variable domain, with the rest looked up from reference TRBV19 and TRBJ2-4, is DGGITQSPKYLFRKEGQNVTLSCEQNLNHDAMYWYRQDPGQGLRLIYYSQIVNDFQKGDIAEGYSVSREKKESFPLTVTSAQKNPTAFYLCASSPPGQGANIQYFGAGTRLSVL.